These 21 T cell receptor beta chains share one sample of origin, sequenced in a study of CD8 T cells in Susac syndrome. The RNA, about 0.45 to 1 ug, was put through reverse transcription using random hexamers. TCRdb ran MiXCR on the immunoSEQ multiplex PCR reads and lists one entry per CDR3 protein. The sample holds over 150,000 distinct CDR3 sequences, 80% to 95% seen once. The sequencing input was CD4+ T cells from PBMCs. All receptors derive from a human donor with multiple sclerosis.

The V call is TRBV6-5, the J call TRBJ2-5; the D call may be TRBD1 or TRBD2 (6 bases each). The germline V and J ends were trimmed by 2 bases and 13 bases, with 20 bases remaining between them. The CDR3 loop spans 14 amino acids. From germline, CDR1 is MNHEY and CDR2 SVGAGI. The CDR3 spells CASSYGTESGALYF. For the CDR3, the DNA is TGTGCCAGCAGTTACGGTACAGAGTCGGGGGCCCTGTACTTC.

The CDR3 region has the DNA TGTGCCAGCAGTAGGGTAGGGTACGAGCAGTACTTC. Its translation: CASSRVGYEQYF. The genes are TRBV12-3 or TRBV12-4 and TRBJ2-7; D remains ambiguous. The CDR3 contains 12 residues. The ends were cut back, 5 bases at V and 4 bases at J, with 9 bases in the middle.

Here the CDR3 reads CASLLGPYEQYF. In DNA, the CDR3 is TGTGCCAGCCTTCTCGGCCCCTACGAGCAGTACTTC. This sequence joins TRBV6-1 and TRBJ2-7, with D unclear. From germline, CDR1 is MNHNS and CDR2 SASEGT. This CDR3 comprises 12 residues. Trimming took 8 bases from V and 2 from J, leaving 10 bases between them.

This clonotype was recorded once. This chain connects TRBV12-5 to TRBJ2-7; no firm D call. Germline-derived CDR1 and CDR2 are LGHNT and FRNRAP. V was trimmed by 0 bases and J by 6 bases, leaving 3 bases between them. CDR3 size: 11 residues. The CDR3 reads CASGLVAEQYF. DNA of the CDR3: TGTGCTAGTGGTTTGGTTGCCGAGCAGTACTTC.

J is TRBJ2-3 and V is TRBV20-1, with 7 positions matching TRBD2. The CDR3 totals 15 residues. J lost 1 base, V lost 0 bases, and 4 bases had no gene match. Germline V CDR1 and CDR2: DFQATT, SNEGSKA (reference sequence). CDR3 sequence reads: CSARDSTSGTDTQYF. CDR3 nucleotide sequence: TGCAGTGCTAGAGATTCTACTAGCGGCACAGATACGCAGTATTTT.

The V gene is TRBV6-1, the J gene TRBJ1-4; TRBD1 is a possible D gene (5 bases). Trimming pared 2 bases from V and 8 bases from J, leaving 21 bases between. Germline V CDR1 and CDR2: MNHNS, SASEGT. This CDR3 is built from 17 residues. CDR3 sequence (DNA): TGTGCCAGCAGTGAAAGACGGGGCTCGGGATTTGGGGAAAAACTGTTTTTT. Its protein product is CASSERRGSGFGEKLFF.

The rearrangement uses TRBV27 and TRBJ1-5, with 7 bases that match TRBD1. CDR3 length: 12 residues. Looked up from germline, CDR1 is MNHEY and CDR2 is SMNVEV (reference sequence). The J segment lost 7 bases and the V segment lost 5 bases, leaving 2 bases of the junction unmatched. The CDR3 is CASSQQGQPQHF. CDR3 coding DNA: TGTGCCAGCAGTCAACAGGGGCAGCCCCAGCATTTT.

This clonotype showed up just once. This rearrangement joins TRBV11-2 to TRBJ2-7, with TRBD2 matching over 7 bases. V was clipped by 3 bases and J by 2 bases; unmatched bases: 4. This CDR3 is built from 14 residues. Germline values: CDR1 SGHAT, CDR2 FQNNGV. The CDR3, as DNA: TGTGCCAGCAGCTTTTCTAGCGGTACCTACGAGCAGTACTTC. Translation gives CASSFSSGTYEQYF. The whole variable domain, remainder taken from reference TRBV11-2 and TRBJ2-7, is EAGVAQSPRYKIIEKRQSVAFWCNPISGHATLYWYQQILGQGPKLLIQFQNNGVVDDSQLPKDRFSAERLKGVDSTLKIQPAKLEDSAVYLCASSFSSGTYEQYFGPGTRLTVT.

The CDR3 region is CATSRTESYGYTF. The CDR3 nucleotides read TGTGCCACCTCTCGGACGGAGAGCTATGGCTACACCTTC. V gene TRBV19 combines with J gene TRBJ1-2, with unresolved D. The germline gives CDR1 LNHDA, CDR2 SQIVND (reference sequence). V was trimmed by 10 bases and J by 4 bases, leaving 16 bases between them. This CDR3 region has 13 residues.

J is TRBJ1-1 and V is TRBV12-3 or TRBV12-4, with D possibly being TRBD1 (5 bases). Trimming shortened V by 4 bases and J by 1 base, and 13 bases separated the two germline ends. The CDR3 loop spans 15 amino acids. Here the CDR3 DNA reads TGTGCCAGCAGTTCTGGTCGGGGACGGAACACTGAAGCTTTCTTT. It codes for CASSSGRGRNTEAFF.

The J gene is TRBJ2-6, the V gene TRBV9, with D unresolved. Per germline, CDR1 SGDLS and CDR2 YYNGEE. V lost 0 bases to trimming and J lost 2 bases, with 6 bases between them. This CDR3 comprises 15 residues. CDR3 nucleotide sequence: TGTGCCAGCAGCGTAGTTTCTACTGGGGCCAACGTCCTGACTTTC. It is translated as CASSVVSTGANVLTF.

The chain is built from TRBV12-3 or TRBV12-4 and TRBJ1-1, with a weak D call TRBD1 (5 bases). With 7 bases removed from V and 3 bases from J, the gap between germline ends came to 12 bases. This CDR3 is 13 amino acids long. The CDR3 nucleotides are TGTGCCAGCACCGAGGGGATCTACACTGAAGCTTTCTTT. It yields the protein CASTEGIYTEAFF.

The genes are TRBV5-1 and TRBJ2-1; the match to TRBD2 covers 12 bases. CDR1 is SGHRS, CDR2 YFSETQ, per germline. V gave up 4 bases and J gave up 10 bases; unmatched junction bases: 15. There are 17 residues in the CDR3. The CDR3 sequence is CASSPARTSGVRDEQFF. CDR3 nucleotide sequence: TGCGCCAGCAGCCCAGCCCGGACTAGCGGGGTTCGAGACGAGCAGTTCTTC.

The gene calls are TRBV9 and TRBJ2-7; the match to TRBD2 covers 8 bases. This CDR3 has 14 residues. Germline CDR1 reads SGDLS; CDR2 reads YYNGEE. V shed 4 bases, J shed 3 bases, and the junction held 6 bases outside the gene matches. CDR3 coding DNA: TGTGCCAGCAGCCAGACTAGCGCGGACTACGAGCAGTACTTC. Translated, it gives CASSQTSADYEQYF. Full variable domain (remainder filled in from reference TRBV9 and TRBJ2-7): DSGVTQTPKHLITATGQRVTLRCSPRSGDLSVYWYQQSLDQGLQFLIQYYNGEERAKGNILERFSAQQFPDLHSELNLSSLELGDSALYFCASSQTSADYEQYFGPGTRLTVT.

This rearrangement joins TRBV29-1 to TRBJ2-2; D gene unclear. CDR3 size: 11 residues. V was clipped by 6 bases and J by 1 base, with 3 bases between them. Germline loops: CDR1 SQVTM, CDR2 ANQGSEA. The CDR3 is CSVGNTGELFF. The CDR3 coding sequence is TGCAGCGTCGGGAACACCGGGGAGCTGTTTTTT.

The genes are TRBV9 and TRBJ2-3, with TRBD2 as a possible D gene (5 bases). Germline V gene sequence: CDR1 SGDLS, CDR2 YYNGEE. Trimming stripped 4 bases from V and 6 bases from J, with 21 bases between. The CDR3 extends over 16 amino acids. In nucleotides, the CDR3 is TGTGCCAGCAGCTTCCACAGCACGGGGTCCGGGGATACGCAGTATTTT. Its protein product is CASSFHSTGSGDTQYF.

This chain links TRBV30 with TRBJ2-1; D unclear. V was pared by 7 bases and J by 6 bases, with 1 base between. This CDR3 region has 8 residues. In germline, CDR1 is GTSNPN, CDR2 SVGIG (reference sequence). The CDR3: CAFNEQFF. In nucleotides, the CDR3 is TGTGCCTTCAATGAGCAGTTCTTC.

Details on this clonotype: A junction boundary mismatches the germline segment, possibly from a read error. The V and J genes are TRBV2 and TRBJ1-1; D remains ambiguous. Germline CDR1 and CDR2: SNHLY and FYNNEI. The CDR3 sequence is 13 residues long. The CDR3 loop is CASSESRRTEVFF. In nucleotides, the CDR3 is TGTGCCAGCAGTGAATCGCGGCGGACTGAAGTTTTCTTT.

The J gene is TRBJ1-5, the V gene TRBV12-3 or TRBV12-4, with no clear D. V was shortened by 1 base and J by 1 base, with 5 bases between the two germline ends. The CDR3 consists of 14 residues. The CDR3 is CASSLGISNQPQHF. DNA of the CDR3: TGTGCCAGCAGTTTAGGGATCAGCAATCAGCCCCAGCATTTT.

V is TRBV27 and J is TRBJ1-3; D call uncertain. Germline CDR1 reads MNHEY; CDR2 reads SMNVEV (reference sequence). The CDR3 consists of 14 residues. Trimming cost V 5 bases and J 4 bases, with 12 bases left between them. The CDR3 region is CASSLTSAGNTIYF. The CDR3 DNA reads TGTGCCAGCAGTCTCACTTCTGCGGGAAACACCATATATTTT.

This sequence joins TRBV9 and TRBJ1-6; possibly TRBD1 for D (6 bases). Trimming removed 2 bases at V and 7 bases at J, with 19 bases between. CDR3 length equals 17 residues. The germline CDR1 and CDR2 sequences are SGDLS and YYNGEE. The CDR3 bases are TGTGCCAGCAGCGTTCTGCCTTCCGGGACATCCAATTCACCCCTCCACTTT. Translating it yields CASSVLPSGTSNSPLHF.